This T cell receptor (beta chain) was identified in a study of cytomegalovirus exposure and HLA in healthy donors. PCR amplification relied on 60 Vbeta primers (plus 13 Jbeta primers). Produced via immunoSEQ multiplex PCR; TCRdb's table is partial and in-frame only. Counted here are approximately 120,000 clones, about 82% occurring once; the ten biggest clones make up approximately 2%. This clone was counted a single time. Its antigen is still unknown. The CDR3 spans 16 residues. Germline lookup yields CDR1 SGDLS and CDR2 YYNGEE. V lost 2 bases to trimming and J lost 7 bases; unmatched junction nucleotides: 5. Study results and caveats: Certain indistinguishable V segments, among them TRBV6-2 and TRBV6-3, were excluded. Specific recognition of CMV antigens was confirmed in vitro for a few chains (all CMV-associated).

The sample taken for sequencing was PBMCs. The receptor was isolated from a middle-aged man in good health and CMV-seronegative. The chain combines TRBV9 with TRBJ2-1; 14 bases are a match to TRBD2. The CDR3 spells CASSVGLAGGENEQFF. As DNA, the CDR3 is TGTGCCAGCAGCGTCGGACTAGCGGGGGGAGAGAATGAGCAGTTCTTC.